Included here is one TCR beta chain sequence, with context. This clone was seen more than once but under ten times. The antigen this receptor binds is unknown. No much larger clonotype is one base removed from it; base qualities were not supplied. The sample's treatment or condition, from its label and the paper: 15 to 20 received Ad26.COV2.S at low or high dose, single or two shots; several received placebo; per-sample allocation not given. Repertoires of vaccine and placebo recipients were sequenced from samples taken on day 63 after the first injection. Cohort 1b enrolled 20 to 30 adults aged 18-55 years at a single site in Boston, USA, between 29 July and 7 August 2020. As a vaccine, Ad26.COV2.S was a replication-incompetent adenovirus type 26 vector that expressed a prefusion-stabilized SARS-CoV-2 spike protein derived from the original Wuhan strain. The sample belongs to a study of Ad26.COV2.S vaccination and SARS-CoV-2 variants (dated by TCRdb to the early 2020s). Background for the entire study: Vaccine-arm donors were drawn from COV1001, a multicentre, randomized, double-blind, placebo-controlled phase I-IIa trial of Ad26.COV2.S in healthy adults. Dosing of Ad26.COV2.S was intramuscular, at either 5x10^10 or 1x10^11 viral particles, delivered as one shot or as two shots spaced 56 days apart. Sequencing of the TCRbeta repertoire served to evaluate the specificity and breadth of SARS-CoV-2-reactive T cell receptors following Ad26.COV2.S vaccination. The TCR-sequenced set comprised approximately 30 samples: about 19 Ad26.COV2.S vaccine recipients, 5 placebo recipients and 8 SARS-CoV-2 convalescent individuals. Trial participants were randomized into five groups of five: low-dose or high-dose Ad26.COV2.S given once or twice, or placebo on both occasions. Blinding of investigators to trial group allocation was maintained during experiments and outcome assessment. General findings and caveats noted by the study authors: Vaccine and placebo recipients had comparable non-spike TCR breadth, which fits with the vaccine containing only spike. The study lacked the statistical power to compare responses across vaccine doses or regimens. Substantial breadth of spike-specific CD8+ and CD4+ T cell responses was reported after vaccination. The authors noted that total T cell responses may have been underestimated by the TCR breadth and depth analyses. Ad26.COV2.S recipients had higher spike-specific TCR breadth than placebo recipients (P = 0.0014).

The immunoSEQ Assay was the method used to sequence TCRbeta CDR3 regions. After extraction, genomic DNA underwent amplification by bias-controlled multiplex PCR, followed by high-throughput sequencing. On the authors' methods: To quantify the absolute abundance of every unique TCRbeta CDR3 region, sequences were collapsed and filtered. T cell fraction was estimated by normalization of TCRbeta template counts to usable DNA, with usable DNA being measured through amplification of reference genes present in all nucleated cells. Repertoire TCRs were annotated as SARS-CoV-2-specific by exact matching of V gene, CDR3 amino acid sequence and J gene to a known reactive TCR set. The reference SARS-CoV-2 TCR set came from MIRA and was filtered for enrichment in COVID-19-positive ImmuneCODE repertoires, removing public or cross-reactive TCRs. Using the MIRA antigens, annotated TCRs were further analysed by specific ORF or by position within an ORF. Breadth was defined as annotated unique rearrangements over total unique productive rearrangements; depth was the summed frequency of those rearrangements. Two-sided Wilcoxon rank-sum tests were applied when comparing TCR breadth between groups. The source is immuneACCESS, and TCRdb retained only in-frame sequences with V and J called. Part of the clones is not carried over; for the studies checked, unresolved V genes explain less than half of this, and the remainder is unexplained. V and J calls and clone size come straight from that table; D and trimming were deduced from the DNA. The sample profile shows approximately 300,000 clones; roughly 84% of them were found once. The top ten constitute roughly 1.9% of the sample.

V loses 2 bases, J loses 1 base, and the germline ends lie 18 bases apart. Reading the germline V gene gives CDR1 KGHSH and CDR2 LQKENI. Spanning cysteine to phenylalanine, the CDR3 consists of 17 amino acids. Only the CDR3 portion is preserved as DNA: 51 bases, with reading frame beginning at the first base. Specimen: peripheral blood, collected in a trial of Ad26.COV2.S vaccine versus placebo. This receptor was taken from a person aged 18-60 years who received the Ad26.COV2.S COVID-19 vaccine or a placebo. Recombination joined TRBV18 with TRBJ2-7, with TRBD1 as a weak D call on 5 bases. The DNA reads TGTGCCAGCTCACCAAGGATCGCGGACACGGCGTCCTACGAGCAGTACTTC. Its coded protein is CASSPRIADTASYEQYF.